This T cell receptor beta chain originates from a study of T cell changes during pregnancy in multiple sclerosis. This table comes from immunoSEQ multiplex PCR, and its TCRdb copy is limited to in-frame clones, with some not included. The sample has about 44,000 clones; 85% to 90% are singletons. With 6 bases clipped from V and 5 bases from J, the junction kept 9 bases outside the gene matches. This CDR3 is 14 amino acids long. Germline assignment: CDR1 SGHRS and CDR2 YFSETQ. Sequencing was performed on CD8+ T cells from peripheral blood mononuclear cells, taken after pregnancy. V usage is TRBV5-1 and J usage is TRBJ1-1, with TRBD1 matching 8 bases. The origin of this receptor is a female donor in good health, enrolled as a control in a pregnancy study. The CDR3 DNA follows: TGCGCCAGCAATAATGGACAGGGTTGGACTGAAGCTTTCTTT. Amino acids: CASNNGQGWTEAFF.